The clone carrying this TCR beta chain was detected only once. What it recognizes is unknown. This specimen comes from a study of cytomegalovirus exposure and HLA in healthy donors. The study, taken as a whole, reports: When presence/absence was analysed, sequencing depth was taken to be roughly uniform across donors. Among the CMV-associated chains, three were confirmed in vitro as specific for CMV antigens.

PCR involved 60 Vbeta and 13 Jbeta primers. Assay used: immunoSEQ multiplex PCR; TCRdb lists only in-frame clones, some missing. Of some 190,000 clones in the sample, roughly 77% are singletons; the top ten hold under 3%. The donors, nominally healthy at sampling, likely had unrecorded immune exposures. The CDR3 length is 18 residues. V was shortened by 2 bases and J by 1 base, with 17 bases between the two germline ends. Germline V gene sequence: CDR1 PRHDT, CDR2 FYEKMQ (reference sequence). Specimen: PBMCs. The TCR originated in a woman in her thirties in good health and CMV-seropositive. This chain joins TRBV13 and TRBJ2-2; the D is unclear. CDR3 DNA sequence: TGTGCCAGCAGCTTATCACTCGGTCGTGGTTGGAACACCGGGGAGCTGTTTTTT. Translation: CASSLSLGRGWNTGELFF.